Shown below are 16 T cell receptor beta chains from a single sample sequenced in a study of Graves' ophthalmopathy and Graves' hyperthyroidism. Amplified material comprised TCR beta CDR3 regions derived from RNA transcripts. First-round RT-PCR with HTBI primers preceded a second-round multiplex PCR. TCRdb analysed the multiplex PCR reads with MiXCR anew, one entry per CDR3 protein. The sample lists roughly 400,000 distinct CDR3 sequences; 15% to 20% were seen once. Specimen: peripheral blood. The receptors originated from an adult woman with stable Graves' hyperthyroidism.

J is TRBJ2-5 and V is TRBV7-2; D is uncertain. CDR1 is SGHTA and CDR2 is FQGNSA in the germline V gene. V was shortened by 1 base and J by 5 bases, with 11 bases between the two germline ends. CDR3 size: 14 residues. The CDR3 sequence: CASSLDPGPETQYF. The CDR3 region has the DNA TGTGCCAGCAGCTTAGACCCGGGTCCGGAGACCCAGTACTTC.

At least ten counts were recorded for this clonotype. The rearrangement uses TRBV6-4 and TRBJ2-7; perhaps TRBD1 as D (6 bases). Germline CDR1 reads MRHNA; CDR2 reads SNTAGT. The CDR3 is 17 amino acids. The V gene lost 6 bases and the J gene lost 4 bases, with 25 bases spanning the gap. CDR3 in DNA: TGTGCCAGCAGAAACCTACACAGGGAAAAGGTGGAATACGAGCAGTACTTC. Translated, it gives CASRNLHREKVEYEQYF.

In its sample, this clonotype was seen many times. The chain employs TRBV15 and TRBJ2-7; 9 bases are shared with TRBD1. V dropped 5 bases and J dropped 1; count of bases not matched to a gene: 3. There are 14 residues in the CDR3. Looked up from germline, CDR1 is LNHNV and CDR2 is YYDKDF (reference sequence). The CDR3 DNA sequence: TGTGCCACCAGCCCAGGGACAGGGTCCTACGAGCAGTACTTC. The encoded protein is CATSPGTGSYEQYF. Complete variable domain (other parts from reference TRBV15 and TRBJ2-7): DAMVIQNPRYQVTQFGKPVTLSCSQTLNHNVMYWYQQKSSQAPKLLFHYYDKDFNNEADTPDNFQSRRPNTSFCFLDIRSPGLGDTAMYLCATSPGTGSYEQYFGPGTRLTVT.

At least ten counts were recorded for this clonotype. The chain links TRBV6-4 to TRBJ1-5; a possible D gene is TRBD1 (6 bases). The ends were cut back, 6 bases at V and 0 bases at J, with 18 bases in the middle. The CDR3 is 17 residues long. Germline lookup yields CDR1 MRHNA and CDR2 SNTAGT. The CDR3 DNA reads as TGTGCCAGCAGCCAAACTGGACAGATTTATAGCAATCAGCCCCAGCATTTT. Its protein is CASSQTGQIYSNQPQHF.

This clonotype has ten or more counts. The rearrangement joins TRBV19 to TRBJ2-7; D remains ambiguous. The V end was cut by 1 base, the J end by 4 bases, with 14 bases between. Germline CDR1 and CDR2: LNHDA and SQIVND (reference sequence). The CDR3 covers 15 residues. CDR3 in DNA: TGTGCCAGTAGTATAGGTCCGGATAGCCGATACGAGCAGTACTTC. It translates to CASSIGPDSRYEQYF.

The rearrangement uses TRBV10-3 and TRBJ2-5; tentatively, D is TRBD1 or TRBD2 (5 bases each). Trimming took 5 bases from V and 10 from J, leaving 20 bases between them. Germline V gives CDR1 ENHRY, CDR2 SYGVKD. The CDR3 runs 14 residues. The CDR3 bases are TGTGCCATCAGTACCGACAGCGTACAAGAGGGCCAGTACTTC. Amino acids: CAISTDSVQEGQYF.

The sample holds many counts of this clonotype. The chain uses TRBV20-1 and TRBJ1-1, with D tentatively TRBD1 (6 bases). The CDR3 totals 14 residues. Trimming stripped 6 bases from V and 5 bases from J, with 19 bases between. CDR1 is DFQATT, CDR2 SNEGSKA, per germline (reference sequence). The CDR3 is CSARTLFRGTEAFF. The CDR3 nucleotides read TGCAGTGCCAGGACCCTATTTAGGGGGACTGAAGCTTTCTTT.

This clonotype was recorded many times. The gene calls are TRBV28 and TRBJ1-1, with D perhaps matching TRBD1 (5 bases). Trimming left V 7 bases short and J 0 bases short, with 15 bases between. CDR1 MDHEN and CDR2 SYDVKM come from the germline V gene. This CDR3 region has 15 residues. The CDR3 coding sequence is TGTGCCAGCACCGAAACGGGACGGATGAACACTGAAGCTTTCTTT. Its protein is CASTETGRMNTEAFF.

This clonotype was counted ten times or more. J is TRBJ2-7 and V is TRBV6-6; no clear D. The CDR3 sequence is 14 residues long. The germline V and J ends were trimmed by 0 bases and 8 bases, with 14 bases remaining between them. CDR1 is MNHNY and CDR2 is SVGAGI in the germline V gene (reference sequence). CDR3 amino acids: CASSYSIGNDKQYF. The CDR3 region has the DNA TGTGCCAGCAGTTACTCGATAGGGAATGATAAGCAGTACTTC.

This clonotype was detected many times. The chain joins TRBV10-3 to TRBJ2-5; D uncertain. The CDR3 spans 13 residues. The ends were cut back, 4 bases at V and 2 bases at J, with 8 bases in the middle. Germline-derived CDR1 and CDR2 are ENHRY and SYGVKD. The CDR3 region has the DNA TGTGCCATCAGTGGAAACAGTCAAGAGACCCAGTACTTC. Amino acid sequence: CAISGNSQETQYF.

As regards this clonotype: Mismatch with germline at one junction end may stem from a read error. The chain combines TRBV24-1 with TRBJ2-2; possible D gene TRBD1, 6 bases. The V gene's germline CDR1 is KGHDR and CDR2 SFDVKD. This CDR3 contains 15 residues. The CDR3 DNA reads TGTGCCACCAGTGATACAGGGATGAACACCGGGGATCTGTTTTTT. This translates into CATSDTGMNTGDLFF.

This clonotype was seen ten or more times. The rearrangement joins TRBV4-2 to TRBJ2-5; 7 nucleotides align to TRBD2. Looked up from germline, CDR1 is LGHNA and CDR2 is YNFKEQ. V lost 6 bases and J lost 2; bases outside the gene matches: 12. This CDR3 comprises 16 residues. The CDR3 protein is CASSRGDRGEQETQYF. In DNA, the CDR3 is TGTGCCAGCAGTCGTGGGGACCGGGGGGAGCAAGAGACCCAGTACTTC.

This clonotype was detected ten times or more. The V call is TRBV27, the J call TRBJ2-5; 7 nucleotides align to TRBD2. Trimming took 8 bases from V and 4 from J; bases not matched to a gene: 16. The CDR3 loop spans 16 amino acids. Germline CDR1 MNHEY, CDR2 SMNVEV (reference sequence). The CDR3 DNA reads TGTGCCAGCGGTCCCGGCGGGGCGTGGGGGGGAGAGACCCAGTACTTC. This encodes CASGPGGAWGGETQYF.

This clonotype was detected many times. The chain is built from TRBV19 and TRBJ2-6, with 10 bases fitting TRBD2. Germline CDR1 is LNHDA and CDR2 is SQIVND (reference sequence). CDR3 size: 15 residues. V lost 5 bases to trimming and J lost 14 bases; unmatched junction nucleotides: 12. In DNA, the CDR3 is TGTGCCAGTAGTGGTGCGGTGGCTAGCGGGAGAATCCTGACTTTC. It is translated as CASSGAVASGRILTF.

This clonotype was observed many times. CDR3 region: CASSQDGDSGETQYF. The CDR3 coding sequence is TGTGCCAGCAGCCAAGATGGGGACTCGGGGGAGACCCAGTACTTC. The chain recombines TRBV4-2 with TRBJ2-5; TRBD2 might be the D (6 bases). The CDR3 sequence is 15 residues long. Trimming took 0 bases from V and 5 from J, leaving 13 bases between them. CDR1 LGHNA and CDR2 YNFKEQ come from the germline V gene.

Regarding this clonotype: A much larger clone lies one base from this, so it may be a read error. The CDR3 does not end in the conserved phenylalanine or tryptophan, so this is likely a read error. The chain recombines TRBV20-1 with TRBJ1-1; 10 bases agree with TRBD1. The CDR3 has 13 residues. J gave up 6 bases and V 5 bases, and 6 bases lay outside the gene matches. Germline V gives CDR1 DFQATT, CDR2 SNEGSKA (reference sequence). CDR3 in DNA: TGCAGTGCTGTGACAGGGGGCAGGGCTGAAGCTTTCTAT. Its protein is CSAVTGGRAEAFY.